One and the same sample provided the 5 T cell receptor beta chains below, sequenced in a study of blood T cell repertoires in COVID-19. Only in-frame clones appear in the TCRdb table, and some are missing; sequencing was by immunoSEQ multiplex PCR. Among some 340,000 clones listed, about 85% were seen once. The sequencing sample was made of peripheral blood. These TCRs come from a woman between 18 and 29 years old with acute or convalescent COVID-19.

The CDR3 here is CASSYLTGLDYGYTF. CDR3 in DNA: TGTGCCAGCAGTTACTTGACAGGGTTGGACTATGGCTACACCTTC. The genes are TRBV6-5 and TRBJ1-2, with 7 bases that match TRBD1. CDR1 is MNHEY, CDR2 SVGAGI, per germline. CDR3 size: 15 residues. Trimming took 1 base from V and 3 from J; bases not matched to a gene: 5.

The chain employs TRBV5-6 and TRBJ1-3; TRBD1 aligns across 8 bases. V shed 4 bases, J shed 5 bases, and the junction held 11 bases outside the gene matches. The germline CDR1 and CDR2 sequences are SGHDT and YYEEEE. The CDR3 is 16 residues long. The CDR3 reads CASSHDPGGVRNTIYF. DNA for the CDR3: TGTGCCAGCAGCCATGATCCAGGGGGCGTCAGAAACACCATATATTTT.

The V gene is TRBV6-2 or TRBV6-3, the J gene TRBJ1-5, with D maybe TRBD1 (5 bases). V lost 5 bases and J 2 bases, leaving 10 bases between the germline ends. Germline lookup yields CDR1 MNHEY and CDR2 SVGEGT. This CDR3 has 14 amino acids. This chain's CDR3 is CASSQSGRNQPQHF. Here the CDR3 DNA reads TGTGCCAGCAGTCAATCAGGGCGCAATCAGCCCCAGCATTTT.

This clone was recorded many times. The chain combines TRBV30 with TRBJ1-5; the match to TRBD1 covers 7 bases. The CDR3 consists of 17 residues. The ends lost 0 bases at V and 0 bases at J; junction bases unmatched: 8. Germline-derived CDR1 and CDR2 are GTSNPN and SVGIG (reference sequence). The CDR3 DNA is TGTGCCTGGAGTGTAGGGGGCAGTGCCCTTAGCAATCAGCCCCAGCATTTT. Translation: CAWSVGGSALSNQPQHF.

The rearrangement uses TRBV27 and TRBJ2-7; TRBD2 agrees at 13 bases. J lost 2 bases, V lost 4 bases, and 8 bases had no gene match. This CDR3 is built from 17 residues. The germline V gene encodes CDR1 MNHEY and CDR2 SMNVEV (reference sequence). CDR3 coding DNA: TGTGCCAGCAGTTCCGGGACTAGCGGGAAATTTACCTACGAGCAGTACTTC. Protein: CASSSGTSGKFTYEQYF.